The rows below give T cell receptor beta chains drawn from one sample of a study of blood T cells in healthy people across ages. One entry per CDR3 protein results from TCRdb running MiXCR on the 5' RACE reads. The table has 920,000 or so distinct CDR3 sequences, 40% to 50% seen once. Sequenced input: blood. These receptors came from an older woman in good health. Both conserved end residues are part of each CDR3. D genes are given only for firm matches. Expanded clones are given a class, and other clones once, few, many or no size at all.

TRBJ2-3 NA NA TRBV9 TGTGCCAGCAGCGCACATACGCAGTATTTT CASSAHTQYF
TRBJ2-1 NA NA TRBV3-1 TGTGCCAGCAGCCAAGATGGGCGAGTTCGGGATGAGCAGTTCTTC CASSQDGRVRDEQFF
TRBJ2-1 NA NA TRBV9 TGTGCCAGCAGCGTAGATAACAGCGACAATGAGCAGTTCTTC CASSVDNSDNEQFF
TRBJ2-1 TRBD2 NA TRBV27 TGTGCCAGCAGTCCGGGACTACCGTCCTACAATGAGCAGTTCTTC CASSPGLPSYNEQFF
TRBJ2-1 TRBD1 NA TRBV28 TGTGCCAGCAGTACGGACAGGGAGTACAATGAGCAGTTCTTC CASSTDREYNEQFF
TRBJ1-2 TRBD1 NA TRBV2 TGTGCCACCGTCGGTCGGGACAGGTACTATGGCTACACCTTC CATVGRDRYYGYTF
TRBJ2-5 NA few TRBV6-1 TGTGCCAGCAGCGTGGGGAATCTAGAGACCCAGTACTTC CASSVGNLETQYF
TRBJ2-7 TRBD1 NA TRBV25-1 TGCGCCAGCAAACGACAGGGAAGAGGAGGCGAGCAGTACTTC CASKRQGRGGEQYF
TRBJ2-5 TRBD1 NA TRBV12-3/TRBV12-4 TGTGCCAGCAGATATCAGGGGGCGGCGGAGACCCAGTACTTC CASRYQGAAETQYF
TRBJ2-7 TRBD1 NA TRBV29-1 TGCAGCGTTGGGGCAGGGGGCCTATACGAGCAGTACTTC CSVGAGGLYEQYF
TRBJ2-4 NA NA TRBV5-1 TGCGCCAGCAGCTTGGCCCGGGGTGGGGGAAACATTCAGTACTTC CASSLARGGGNIQYF
TRBJ2-7 TRBD2 NA TRBV20-1 TGCAGTGCTCACAAAGGACTAGCGGGAGGTGGTTCCTACGAGCAGTACTTC CSAHKGLAGGGSYEQYF
TRBJ2-5 NA NA TRBV6-6 TGTGCCAGCAGCGATGCTTGGACCCAGTCCTTC CASSDAWTQSF
TRBJ2-3 NA few TRBV6-5 TGTGCCAGCAGTTACTCGAGGGCAGATACGCAGTATTTT CASSYSRADTQYF
TRBJ1-1 NA few TRBV20-1 TGCAGTGCGCCGGCCCTGAACACTGAAGCTTTCTTT CSAPALNTEAFF
TRBJ2-1 NA NA TRBV15 TGCGCCACCAGCAGAGATCTGGGATACGGTGCAGACAATGAGCAGTTCTTC CATSRDLGYGADNEQFF
TRBJ2-3 NA few TRBV4-1 TGCGCCAGCAGCCAAGAACGAGTATCTGCGCAGTATTTT CASSQERVSAQYF
TRBJ2-1 TRBD2 NA TRBV4-3 TGCGCCAGCAGCCAGGATCGGGCGGGAGTATTGGGGAATGAGCAGTTCTTC CASSQDRAGVLGNEQFF
TRBJ2-7 NA many TRBV12-3/TRBV12-4 TGTGCCAGCCGCCGGACGGTCTCCTACGAGCAGTACTTC CASRRTVSYEQYF
TRBJ2-5 NA once TRBV5-1 TGCGCCAGCTACCCAGAGTTCCCAGAGACCCAGTACTTC CASYPEFPETQYF
TRBJ2-1 TRBD2 few TRBV7-3 TGTGCCAGCAGCTTAACGCAGGGCGGGGGGGGCAATGAGCAGTTCTTC CASSLTQGGGGNEQFF
TRBJ2-1 TRBD1 few TRBV3-1 TGTGCCAGCAGCGTAGGACAGGGGGCTGGGAATGAGCAGTTCTTC CASSVGQGAGNEQFF